The clone carrying this T cell receptor (beta chain) has just a few counts. Its antigen is still unknown. V was clipped by 0 bases and J by 5 bases; unmatched bases: 6. This CDR3 is built from 15 residues. CDR1 is SGHNT and CDR2 is YYREEE in the germline V gene (reference sequence). This record belongs to a study of cytomegalovirus exposure and HLA in healthy donors. Study-level results: Rarity marked most TCR sequences, yet some public TCRs occurred in many donors.

Only in-frame clones appear in the TCRdb table, and some are missing; sequencing was by immunoSEQ multiplex PCR. The data show roughly 280,000 clones, just over 85% seen once. The TCR sequence derives from a woman aged 18-29 years in good health and CMV-seronegative. Specimen: PBMCs. V gene TRBV5-4 combines with J gene TRBJ1-2; 8 nucleotides agree with TRBD1. The CDR3 DNA is TGTGCCAGCAGCTTGGCGACAGGGGATCTATATGGCTACACCTTC. It is translated as CASSLATGDLYGYTF.